This T cell receptor beta chain was observed in a study of glioma-infiltrating T cells. This clonotype has ten or more counts. The antigen remains unidentified. Regarding the study as a whole: Above-expected tissue-blood divergence occurred in all gliomas, most in low-grade ones.

Amplification of TCR alpha and beta CDR3 regions from RNA used iRepertoire nested multiplex PCR. TCRdb called the multiplex PCR reads again in MiXCR, with one record for every CDR3 protein. The profile covers around 120,000 distinct CDR3 sequences, with around 25% appearing a single time and about a quarter taken by the ten largest. Germline trimming cut 5 bases from V and 2 bases from J; bases unmatched to any gene: 3. This CDR3 has 15 residues. In germline, CDR1 is MNHEY, CDR2 SMNVEV (reference sequence). The sequenced sample consisted of glioma tissue, nonneoplastic brain tissue, or PBMCs (not recorded which). The clonotype was recovered from a human donor with low-grade glioma or glioblastoma, undergoing nonglioma brain surgery, or in good health (not recorded which). V is TRBV27 and J is TRBJ1-2, with TRBD1 matching over 12 bases. The DNA of the CDR3 is TGTGCCAGCAGTGCGGGGACAGGGGGCAACTATGGCTACACCTTC. This codes for CASSAGTGGNYGYTF.